This T cell receptor beta chain was captured in a study of cytomegalovirus exposure and HLA in healthy donors. Per the germline V gene, CDR1 is LNHDA and CDR2 is SQIVND (reference sequence). The germline V and J ends were trimmed by 3 bases and 1 base, with 9 bases remaining between them. The CDR3 consists of 14 residues. This clone was recorded at least ten times. 13 Jbeta primers and 60 Vbeta primers were used for the PCR. Measured with immunoSEQ multiplex PCR; TCRdb has only the in-frame clones, and not every one. The data contain 50,000 or so clones, 72% of them seen just once; the ten biggest clones take up around 8.4%.

The rearrangement joins TRBV19 to TRBJ1-1, with D possibly being TRBD1 (5 bases). The clonotype originates from a woman aged 45-60 years in good health and CMV-seronegative. Sequenced material: PBMCs. Written as DNA, the CDR3 is TGTGCCAGTAGTATCAGGGATGGGAACACTGAAGCTTTCTTT. Its protein is CASSIRDGNTEAFF.